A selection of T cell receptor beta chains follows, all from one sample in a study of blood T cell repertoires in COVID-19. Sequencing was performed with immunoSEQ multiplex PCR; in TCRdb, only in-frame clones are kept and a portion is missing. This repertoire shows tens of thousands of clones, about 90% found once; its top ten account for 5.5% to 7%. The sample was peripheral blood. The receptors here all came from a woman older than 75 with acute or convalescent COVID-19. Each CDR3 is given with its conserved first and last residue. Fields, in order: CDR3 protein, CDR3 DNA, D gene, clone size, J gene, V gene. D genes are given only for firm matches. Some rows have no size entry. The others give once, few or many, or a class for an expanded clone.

cdr3_aa: CASSRSGQGGYGYTF; cdr3_nt: TGTGCCAGCAGTCGCAGTGGGCAGGGGGGATATGGCTACACCTTC; d_call: TRBD1; clone_size: NA; j_call: TRBJ1-2; v_call: TRBV27
cdr3_aa: CASSLRETQYF; cdr3_nt: TGTGCCAGCAGTTTACGAGAGACCCAGTACTTC; d_call: NA; clone_size: NA; j_call: TRBJ2-5; v_call: TRBV12-3/TRBV12-4
cdr3_aa: CASSLLGTADYGYTF; cdr3_nt: TGTGCCAGCAGTTTATTAGGGACAGCAGATTATGGCTACACCTTC; d_call: TRBD1; clone_size: NA; j_call: TRBJ1-2; v_call: TRBV27
cdr3_aa: CAWSVGLIPTQYF; cdr3_nt: TGTGCCTGGAGTGTAGGACTGATCCCAACCCAGTACTTC; d_call: NA; clone_size: NA; j_call: TRBJ2-5; v_call: TRBV30
cdr3_aa: CASTTGTGGRGYTF; cdr3_nt: TGCGCCAGCACAACCGGGACAGGGGGCCGTGGCTACACCTTC; d_call: TRBD1; clone_size: NA; j_call: TRBJ1-2; v_call: TRBV5-1
cdr3_aa: CASSYSWTGGLYGYTF; cdr3_nt: TGTGCCAGCAGTTACTCCTGGACAGGGGGATTGTATGGCTACACCTTC; d_call: TRBD1; clone_size: NA; j_call: TRBJ1-2; v_call: TRBV6-5
cdr3_aa: CASSLIVREKLFF; cdr3_nt: TGTGCCAGCAGTTTAATCGTTAGAGAAAAACTGTTTTTT; d_call: NA; clone_size: NA; j_call: TRBJ1-4; v_call: TRBV12-3/TRBV12-4
cdr3_aa: CASSLVGLGTGSEDEQFF; cdr3_nt: TGTGCCAGCAGCTTAGTAGGGTTGGGGACAGGGTCAGAGGATGAGCAGTTCTTC; d_call: TRBD1; clone_size: NA; j_call: TRBJ2-1; v_call: TRBV11-2
cdr3_aa: CATSQAIGTTSTDTQYF; cdr3_nt: TGCGCCACTTCCCAGGCGATTGGGACTACTAGCACAGATACGCAGTATTTT; d_call: TRBD2; clone_size: NA; j_call: TRBJ2-3; v_call: TRBV10-1
cdr3_aa: CASRRGNEQFF; cdr3_nt: TGTGCCAGTAGGCGGGGAAATGAGCAGTTCTTC; d_call: NA; clone_size: NA; j_call: TRBJ2-1; v_call: TRBV19
cdr3_aa: CASSLLRGGSYTF; cdr3_nt: TGTGCCAGCAGCTTACTGCGAGGTGGAAGCTACACCTTC; d_call: NA; clone_size: NA; j_call: TRBJ1-2; v_call: TRBV7-2
cdr3_aa: CASSPGTGEYYGYTF; cdr3_nt: TGTGCCAGCAGCCCCGGGACAGGGGAGTACTATGGCTACACCTTC; d_call: TRBD1; clone_size: few; j_call: TRBJ1-2; v_call: TRBV7-3
cdr3_aa: CASSPRGFSAAFF; cdr3_nt: TGTGCCAGCAGCCCGAGGGGGTTCTCTGCAGCTTTCTTT; d_call: NA; clone_size: NA; j_call: TRBJ1-1; v_call: TRBV12-3/TRBV12-4
cdr3_aa: CASSLEGQGQTPLHF; cdr3_nt: TGTGCCAGCAGCTTGGAAGGGCAGGGTCAAACCCCCCTCCACTTT; d_call: NA; clone_size: NA; j_call: TRBJ1-6; v_call: TRBV5-4
cdr3_aa: CASSQPLNRGTEAFF; cdr3_nt: TGTGCCAGCAGCCAACCACTAAACAGGGGCACTGAAGCTTTCTTT; d_call: TRBD1; clone_size: NA; j_call: TRBJ1-1; v_call: TRBV4-2
cdr3_aa: CASSPAMAVNTGELFF; cdr3_nt: TGTGCCAGCTCACCCGCAATGGCAGTGAACACCGGGGAGCTGTTTTTT; d_call: NA; clone_size: NA; j_call: TRBJ2-2; v_call: TRBV18
cdr3_aa: CASSFQGIRGYTF; cdr3_nt: TGCGCCAGCAGCTTTCAGGGTATCCGCGGCTACACCTTC; d_call: NA; clone_size: NA; j_call: TRBJ1-2; v_call: TRBV5-1
cdr3_aa: CASTSQRGGPDTQYF; cdr3_nt: TGTGCCAGCACATCGCAGCGGGGGGGCCCAGATACGCAGTATTTT; d_call: TRBD2; clone_size: NA; j_call: TRBJ2-3; v_call: TRBV6-6
cdr3_aa: CASSQGTGSNQPQHF; cdr3_nt: TGTGCCAGCAGCCAAGGAACAGGGAGCAATCAGCCCCAGCATTTT; d_call: NA; clone_size: NA; j_call: TRBJ1-5; v_call: TRBV3-1/TRBV3-2
cdr3_aa: CASSPKGRAEKLFF; cdr3_nt: TGTGCCAGCAGTCCAAAAGGGAGGGCGGAAAAACTGTTTTTT; d_call: NA; clone_size: NA; j_call: TRBJ1-4; v_call: TRBV27
cdr3_aa: CASSPGTGRVNEQFF; cdr3_nt: TGTGCCAGCAGCCCCGGGACAGGGCGAGTCAATGAGCAGTTCTTC; d_call: TRBD1; clone_size: once; j_call: TRBJ2-1; v_call: TRBV7-2
cdr3_aa: CASSLVNREETQYF; cdr3_nt: TGCGCCAGCAGCTTGGTTAACAGGGAAGAGACCCAGTACTTC; d_call: NA; clone_size: NA; j_call: TRBJ2-5; v_call: TRBV5-1
cdr3_aa: CASSRQMNEQFF; cdr3_nt: TGTGCCAGCAGCCGTCAGATGAATGAGCAGTTCTTC; d_call: NA; clone_size: NA; j_call: TRBJ2-1; v_call: TRBV7-2
cdr3_aa: CSVATRFGSDTQYF; cdr3_nt: TGCAGCGTCGCGACTAGATTTGGTTCAGATACGCAGTATTTT; d_call: NA; clone_size: NA; j_call: TRBJ2-3; v_call: TRBV29-1
cdr3_aa: CASSLDLAGAETQYF; cdr3_nt: TGTGCCAGCAGCTTAGATCTAGCGGGGGCGGAGACCCAGTACTTC; d_call: TRBD2; clone_size: NA; j_call: TRBJ2-5; v_call: TRBV7-2
cdr3_aa: CAIGQGPGNTIYF; cdr3_nt: TGTGCCATTGGACAGGGGCCTGGAAACACCATATATTTT; d_call: TRBD1; clone_size: NA; j_call: TRBJ1-3; v_call: TRBV10-3
cdr3_aa: CSAETGTGNTEAFF; cdr3_nt: TGCAGCGCTGAGACAGGGACTGGGAACACTGAAGCTTTCTTT; d_call: TRBD1; clone_size: NA; j_call: TRBJ1-1; v_call: TRBV29-1
cdr3_aa: CASSSSGGRADTQYF; cdr3_nt: TGTGCCAGCAGCTCTAGCGGGGGAAGGGCAGATACGCAGTATTTT; d_call: TRBD2; clone_size: NA; j_call: TRBJ2-3; v_call: TRBV7-2
cdr3_aa: CASSPGGGGIDTQYF; cdr3_nt: TGCGCCAGCAGCCCCGGAGGCGGCGGGATAGATACGCAGTATTTT; d_call: NA; clone_size: NA; j_call: TRBJ2-3; v_call: TRBV5-1
cdr3_aa: CASSFSTDRLAAQYF; cdr3_nt: TGCGCCAGCAGTTTCTCCACTGACAGGCTGGCCGCGCAGTATTTT; d_call: NA; clone_size: NA; j_call: TRBJ2-3; v_call: TRBV10-1
cdr3_aa: CASSYPRAGNYEQYF; cdr3_nt: TGTGCCAGCAGTTACCCCCGAGCAGGGAACTACGAGCAGTACTTC; d_call: NA; clone_size: NA; j_call: TRBJ2-7; v_call: TRBV6-6
cdr3_aa: CASSERGTGGPETQYF; cdr3_nt: TGTGCCAGCAGTGAACGGGGTACAGGGGGCCCAGAGACCCAGTACTTC; d_call: TRBD1; clone_size: NA; j_call: TRBJ2-5; v_call: TRBV2
cdr3_aa: CAWRSLVNTEAFF; cdr3_nt: TGTGCCTGGAGAAGCCTGGTGAACACTGAAGCTTTCTTT; d_call: NA; clone_size: NA; j_call: TRBJ1-1; v_call: TRBV30
cdr3_aa: CATSTGTGTLSGNTIYF; cdr3_nt: TGTGCCACCAGTACCGGGACAGGGACCCTATCTGGAAACACCATATATTTT; d_call: TRBD1; clone_size: NA; j_call: TRBJ1-3; v_call: TRBV15
cdr3_aa: CASSSVETGGPGYTF; cdr3_nt: TGTGCCAGCAGTTCAGTCGAGACAGGGGGCCCTGGCTACACCTTC; d_call: TRBD1; clone_size: NA; j_call: TRBJ1-2; v_call: TRBV6-5
cdr3_aa: CASSLQGAQETQYF; cdr3_nt: TGCGCCAGCAGCTTGCAAGGGGCCCAAGAGACCCAGTACTTC; d_call: NA; clone_size: NA; j_call: TRBJ2-5; v_call: TRBV5-1
cdr3_aa: CASRRQQTDTQYF; cdr3_nt: TGCGCCAGCAGGAGGCAGCAGACAGATACGCAGTATTTT; d_call: NA; clone_size: NA; j_call: TRBJ2-3; v_call: TRBV4-1
cdr3_aa: CASSPTGNNQPQHF; cdr3_nt: TGTGCCAGCTCTCCAACAGGGAACAATCAGCCCCAGCATTTT; d_call: NA; clone_size: NA; j_call: TRBJ1-5; v_call: TRBV18
cdr3_aa: CAFGTGALNTEAFF; cdr3_nt: TGTGCTTTTGGGACAGGGGCTCTGAACACTGAAGCTTTCTTT; d_call: TRBD1; clone_size: NA; j_call: TRBJ1-1; v_call: TRBV30
cdr3_aa: CASSPRPPGQGNYGYTF; cdr3_nt: TGTGCCAGCTCACCGCGGCCCCCGGGACAGGGGAACTATGGCTACACCTTC; d_call: TRBD1; clone_size: NA; j_call: TRBJ1-2; v_call: TRBV18
cdr3_aa: CASSPGQGAVNTEAFF; cdr3_nt: TGTGCCAGCAGCCCGGGACAGGGGGCGGTGAACACTGAAGCTTTCTTT; d_call: TRBD1; clone_size: NA; j_call: TRBJ1-1; v_call: TRBV5-4
cdr3_aa: CASSPAGTPASEAFF; cdr3_nt: TGTGCCAGCAGTCCCGCCGGGACACCCGCGTCAGAAGCTTTCTTT; d_call: NA; clone_size: NA; j_call: TRBJ1-1; v_call: TRBV6-5
cdr3_aa: CASSKTGQGNTGELFF; cdr3_nt: TGCGCCAGCAGCAAAACGGGACAGGGCAACACCGGGGAGCTGTTTTTT; d_call: TRBD1; clone_size: few; j_call: TRBJ2-2; v_call: TRBV5-1
cdr3_aa: CASRPGTGIHQPQHF; cdr3_nt: TGCGCCAGCAGACCCGGGACAGGGATACATCAGCCCCAGCATTTT; d_call: TRBD1; clone_size: NA; j_call: TRBJ1-5; v_call: TRBV5-1
cdr3_aa: CASSRQGPNTGELFF; cdr3_nt: TGTGCCAGCAGTCGACAGGGGCCGAACACCGGGGAGCTGTTTTTT; d_call: TRBD1; clone_size: NA; j_call: TRBJ2-2; v_call: TRBV6-2/TRBV6-3
cdr3_aa: CASGLVPSPREAFF; cdr3_nt: TGTGCTAGTGGTTTGGTTCCCTCTCCTAGAGAAGCTTTCTTT; d_call: NA; clone_size: NA; j_call: TRBJ1-1; v_call: TRBV12-5
cdr3_aa: CASSARPRGSADTQYF; cdr3_nt: TGTGCCAGCAGCGCTAGGCCACGAGGATCGGCAGATACGCAGTATTTT; d_call: NA; clone_size: NA; j_call: TRBJ2-3; v_call: TRBV7-2
cdr3_aa: CASKMGGQGAKYSNQPQHF; cdr3_nt: TGTGCCAGTAAAATGGGTGGACAGGGGGCGAAATATAGCAATCAGCCCCAGCATTTT; d_call: TRBD1; clone_size: NA; j_call: TRBJ1-5; v_call: TRBV19
cdr3_aa: CASQEGQGTTEAFF; cdr3_nt: TGTGCCAGTCAGGAGGGACAGGGTACGACTGAAGCTTTCTTT; d_call: TRBD1; clone_size: NA; j_call: TRBJ1-1; v_call: TRBV7-9